The clone carrying this TCR beta chain came up a few times. In the authors' methods: Amplification from reference gene primers served as the basis for estimated nucleated cell counts. TCRdb's copy holds only in-frame clones and misses some; the assay was immunoSEQ multiplex PCR. That table supplies the V and J calls and clone size; D and trimming were determined from the DNA. This table has about 65,000 clones, about four fifths appearing once. This sample stems from a study of blood T cell repertoires in COVID-19. Study-wide background: Acute and convalescent COVID-19 specimens originated in the United States, Italy and Spain. T cells, B-cell-depleted T cells, or PBMCs provided the cDNA or gDNA that served as material.

Trimming took off 7 bases at V and 3 bases at J, with 12 bases between the two ends. The V gene's germline CDR1 is MNHEY and CDR2 SVGAGI. This CDR3 contains 13 residues. Source material: peripheral blood. This sequence was found in a human donor in a cohort sampled during active COVID-19. This chain links TRBV6-5 with TRBJ1-1, with D perhaps TRBD1 (6 bases). CDR3 DNA: TGTGCCAGCATTCCCACAGGGTACACTGAAGCTTTCTTT. It translates to CASIPTGYTEAFF.